The next 27 T cell receptor beta chains were all read from a single sample in a study of shared T cell receptors in the human thymus. Profiled with immunoSEQ multiplex PCR; TCRdb holds only in-frame clones, not every one. The table lists some 720,000 clones, 88% of them singletons, with around 0.01% in the top ten. These data are also associated with another study on human thymus T cells.

Sequenced: thymocytes. All receptors derive from a boy under two years old with a congenital heart defect.

The V call is TRBV6-9, the J call TRBJ2-3; 12 nucleotides match TRBD2. The CDR3 extends over 13 amino acids. Germline V lookup: CDR1 MNHGY, CDR2 SVAAGI. J was trimmed by 11 bases and V by 6 bases; bases with no gene match: 6. CDR3 loop: CASRPSGRGRQYF. In DNA form, the CDR3 reads TGTGCCAGCAGGCCTAGCGGGAGGGGACGGCAGTATTTT.

This rearrangement joins TRBV5-1 to TRBJ2-1, with TRBD2 matching over 8 bases. The CDR3 is 15 residues long. Germline trimming cut 3 bases from V and 6 bases from J; bases unmatched to any gene: 8. Germline V gene sequence: CDR1 SGHRS, CDR2 YFSETQ. The CDR3: CASSSGLGKSNEQFF. Here the CDR3 DNA reads TGCGCCAGCAGCTCGGGACTAGGTAAAAGCAATGAGCAGTTCTTC.

DNA of the CDR3: TGTGCCAGCAGCCATAGGGAGGTAGACATTCAGTACTTC. It codes for CASSHREVDIQYF. The chain carries TRBV27 and TRBJ2-4; D may be TRBD2 (6 bases). Trimming cost V 6 bases and J 8 bases, with 14 bases left between them. The germline gives CDR1 MNHEY, CDR2 SMNVEV (reference sequence). CDR3 size: 13 residues.

The chain uses TRBV27 and TRBJ2-7; D is unclear. The CDR3 is made up of 15 amino acids. The V gene's germline CDR1 is MNHEY and CDR2 SMNVEV (reference sequence). V shed 3 bases and J shed 2 bases, with 14 bases lying between them. In DNA, the CDR3 is TGTGCCAGCAGTTTTCCCCCCCGGAGAGCCTACGAGCAGTACTTC. Translating gives CASSFPPRRAYEQYF.

In this sample, this clone turned up once. The chain combines TRBV7-2 with TRBJ2-2; 7 bases align to TRBD1. The V and J ends lost 4 bases and 5 bases, in that order; junction bases with no gene match: 7. Germline values: CDR1 SGHTA, CDR2 FQGNSA. The CDR3 spans 15 residues. The CDR3 DNA is TGTGCCAGCAGCTACAGGGGAGTATCGACCGGGGAGCTGTTTTTT. Its translation: CASSYRGVSTGELFF.

The rearrangement joins TRBV4-3 to TRBJ2-3; no clear D. This CDR3 has 15 residues. The V and J ends lost 0 bases and 0 bases respectively, with 7 bases between them. Germline V CDR1 and CDR2: LGHNA, YSLEER. CDR3 amino acids: CASSQDPTSTDTQYF. As DNA, the CDR3 is TGCGCCAGCAGCCAAGATCCGACTAGCACAGATACGCAGTATTTT.

V gene TRBV15 combines with J gene TRBJ2-1, with 11 positions matching TRBD2. The V and J ends lost 1 base and 8 bases, in that order; junction bases with no gene match: 10. This CDR3 is built from 17 residues. The germline CDR1 and CDR2 sequences are LNHNV and YYDKDF (reference sequence). For the CDR3, the DNA is TGTGCCACCAGCAGAGGCGAACTAGCGGGGGACCTGGATGAGCAGTTCTTC. Its protein is CATSRGELAGDLDEQFF.

On this clone: Since the CDR3 does not end with the conserved phenylalanine or tryptophan, this likely comes from a read error. The J gene is TRBJ2-7, the V gene TRBV10-3; the match to TRBD1 covers 9 bases. Germline CDR1 reads ENHRY; CDR2 reads SYGVKD. The CDR3 runs 13 residues. V lost 7 bases to trimming and J lost 3 bases; unmatched junction nucleotides: 4. The CDR3 nucleotides are TGTGCCATCACCAGGGGACAGGGCTACGAGCAGTACCTC. Translation: CAITRGQGYEQYL.

The gene calls are TRBV30 and TRBJ1-2, with TRBD1 identical over 9 bases. CDR1 and CDR2 from the germline V gene are GTSNPN and SVGIG (reference sequence). V shed 5 bases and J 8 bases; nucleotides not matched to a gene: 6. CDR3 length equals 12 residues. Here the CDR3 reads CAWDRGYWGYTF. In nucleotides, the CDR3 is TGTGCCTGGGACAGGGGGTATTGGGGCTACACCTTC.

The gene calls are TRBV28 and TRBJ1-2; D is uncertain. The CDR3 totals 13 residues. Germline values: CDR1 MDHEN, CDR2 SYDVKM. V was shortened by 2 bases and J by 6 bases, with 10 bases between the two germline ends. Written as DNA, the CDR3 is TGTGCCAGCAGTTTAAGAGTCTCAAATGGCTACACCTTC. Amino acid sequence: CASSLRVSNGYTF.

The CDR3 nucleotides are TGCGCCAGCAGCTTGGCGGGACAGGGCGACTATAGCAATCAGCCCCAGCATTTT. Translated: CASSLAGQGDYSNQPQHF. V and J are TRBV5-1 and TRBJ1-5; the match to TRBD1 covers 9 bases. The junction had 7 bases not matched to a gene; V was cut back by 0 bases and J by 0 bases. The germline V gene encodes CDR1 SGHRS and CDR2 YFSETQ. The CDR3 covers 18 residues.

This rearrangement joins TRBV6-5 to TRBJ2-1; 7 bases fit TRBD2. CDR3 length: 16 residues. Unmatched junction bases numbered 14, after V lost 4 bases and J lost 8 bases. The V gene's germline CDR1 is MNHEY and CDR2 SVGAGI. This chain's CDR3 is CASSSPPSGRRDEQFF. The CDR3 region has the DNA TGTGCCAGCAGTTCTCCCCCTAGCGGCCGGCGTGATGAGCAGTTCTTC.

The chain carries TRBV21-1 and TRBJ1-2; TRBD1 is the table's D call and was not checked against the DNA. TRBV21-1 is designated a pseudogene. The length of the CDR3 is 16 residues. The CDR3 nucleotides read TGTGCCAGCAGCAGCGGACAGGCTCGAGATGTCAATGGCTACACCTTC. This sequence encodes CASSSGQARDVNGYTF.

This clone was recorded once. The gene calls are TRBV5-6 and TRBJ2-1, with D perhaps TRBD2 (6 bases). Germline CDR1 is SGHDT and CDR2 is YYEEEE. The CDR3 runs to 17 residues. V was clipped by 0 bases and J by 7 bases, with 20 bases between them. The CDR3 DNA reads as TGTGCCAGCAGCTTGGGCTTGGGGGTCGGGGGACGTAATGAGCAGTTCTTC. Protein product: CASSLGLGVGGRNEQFF.

This chain connects TRBV6-1 to TRBJ2-5; 7 nucleotides align to TRBD1. This CDR3 has 16 amino acids. Germline V CDR1 and CDR2: MNHNS, SASEGT. The J segment lost 3 bases and the V segment lost 2 bases, leaving 9 bases of the junction unmatched. CDR3 sequence (DNA): TGTGCCAGCAGTGAACGGGGTAAGGGGGCGGAAGAGACCCAGTACTTC. This encodes CASSERGKGAEETQYF.

In DNA, the CDR3 is TGCGCCAGCAGCCAAGAGCGGCTAGACCGCGTGGGGCAGTACTTC. Translated: CASSQERLDRVGQYF. The V gene is TRBV4-3, the J gene TRBJ2-7; no firm D call. Trimming pared 0 bases from V and 9 bases from J, leaving 18 bases between. Germline V gene lookup returns CDR1 LGHNA and CDR2 YSLEER. This CDR3 region has 15 residues.

V is TRBV5-1 and J is TRBJ2-3, with D maybe TRBD2 (5 bases). Trimming took off 1 base at V and 0 bases at J, with 12 bases between the two ends. The germline CDR1 and CDR2 sequences are SGHRS and YFSETQ. The CDR3 extends over 16 amino acids. CDR3 DNA: TGCGCCAGCAGCTTGACTATCCAGCGGAGCACAGATACGCAGTATTTT. Translation gives CASSLTIQRSTDTQYF.

J is TRBJ1-2 and V is TRBV5-4; D possibly corresponds to TRBD1 (6 bases). Germline V CDR1 and CDR2: SGHNT, YYREEE (reference sequence). There are 14 residues in the CDR3. Trimming cost V 0 bases and J 6 bases, with 12 bases left between them. The CDR3: CASSLAYRVDGYTF. For the CDR3, the DNA is TGTGCCAGCAGCTTGGCCTACAGGGTTGATGGCTACACCTTC.

The rearrangement links TRBV5-1 to TRBJ2-7, with TRBD1 matching over 8 bases. The CDR3 runs to 17 residues. Germline CDR1 reads SGHRS; CDR2 reads YFSETQ. The ends lost 1 base at V and 2 bases at J; junction bases unmatched: 11. The CDR3 nucleotides are TGCGCCAGCAGCTTGCCCGGACAGGGAGGCGGCACCTACGAGCAGTACTTC. Encoded protein: CASSLPGQGGGTYEQYF.

The table lists this clone with a count of one. The J gene is TRBJ1-1, the V gene TRBV7-8; no clear D gene. Germline V CDR1 and CDR2: SGHVS, FQNEAQ. Deletions cut 6 bases from V and 3 bases from J, with 14 bases between. CDR3 length equals 14 residues. The DNA of the CDR3 is TGTGCCAGCAGTCTACGGCAGGCCTACACTGAAGCTTTCTTT. It codes for CASSLRQAYTEAFF.

The chain uses TRBV5-6 and TRBJ2-1, with 8 bases lining up with TRBD1. Germline lookup yields CDR1 SGHDT and CDR2 YYEEEE. V lost 5 bases, J lost 6 bases, and 7 bases stayed unmatched. This CDR3 comprises 14 residues. As DNA, the CDR3 is TGTGCCAGCAGATTCACGGACAGGGCCAATGAGCAGTTCTTC. Its protein is CASRFTDRANEQFF.

This chain links TRBV7-8 with TRBJ2-1; D uncertain. Germline V gene lookup returns CDR1 SGHVS and CDR2 FQNEAQ. V gave up 1 base and J gave up 2 bases, with 9 bases separating them. The CDR3 length is 15 residues. CDR3 sequence reads: CASSLVGSTYNEQFF. The CDR3 DNA reads as TGTGCCAGCAGCTTAGTTGGTAGCACCTACAATGAGCAGTTCTTC.

The chain combines TRBV2 with TRBJ2-3, with 7 bases lining up with TRBD2. V lost 6 bases, J lost 0 bases, and 12 bases stayed unmatched. Germline V gene data show CDR1 as SNHLY and CDR2 as FYNNEI. The CDR3 has 17 amino acids. Here the CDR3 DNA reads TGTGCCAGCAGGCCGACCGCTAGCGGAAGTAGCACAGATACGCAGTATTTT. Translating gives CASRPTASGSSTDTQYF.

This rearrangement joins TRBV19 to TRBJ2-2; 7 nucleotides match TRBD1. The CDR3 extends over 17 amino acids. J was trimmed by 4 bases and V by 2 bases; bases with no gene match: 10. Looked up from germline, CDR1 is LNHDA and CDR2 is SQIVND (reference sequence). For the CDR3, the DNA is TGTGCCAGTAGTATACAGACAGGGCGCACGCTCACCGGGGAGCTGTTTTTT. As protein: CASSIQTGRTLTGELFF.

The CDR3 sequence is CASSLNRGASSGANVLTF. The CDR3 coding sequence is TGTGCCAGCAGCTTAAATCGGGGGGCGAGCTCTGGGGCCAACGTCCTGACTTTC. The chain recombines TRBV7-6 with TRBJ2-6; TRBD2 is a possible D gene (7 bases). The V end was cut by 2 bases, the J end by 0 bases, with 14 bases between. This CDR3 is built from 18 residues. The germline CDR1 and CDR2 sequences are SGHVS and FNYEAQ.

The chain employs TRBV4-3 and TRBJ2-3; D may be TRBD1 (6 bases). The V gene's germline CDR1 is LGHNA and CDR2 YSLEER. CDR3 length: 17 residues. Trimming removed 1 base from V and 4 bases from J, with 18 bases in between. The CDR3 DNA reads as TGCGCCAGCAGCCAAGCCTCCCAACGGCAGGGGCCAGATACGCAGTATTTT. This encodes CASSQASQRQGPDTQYF.

The V and J genes are TRBV5-8 and TRBJ2-1; TRBD1 agrees at 9 bases. The CDR3 has 12 amino acids. V was clipped by 4 bases and J by 14 bases; unmatched bases: 7. CDR1 and CDR2 from the germline V gene are SGHTS and YDEGEE. The CDR3 reads CASSTSRQGEFF. CDR3 coding DNA: TGTGCCAGCAGCACCTCCCGACAGGGGGAGTTCTTC.